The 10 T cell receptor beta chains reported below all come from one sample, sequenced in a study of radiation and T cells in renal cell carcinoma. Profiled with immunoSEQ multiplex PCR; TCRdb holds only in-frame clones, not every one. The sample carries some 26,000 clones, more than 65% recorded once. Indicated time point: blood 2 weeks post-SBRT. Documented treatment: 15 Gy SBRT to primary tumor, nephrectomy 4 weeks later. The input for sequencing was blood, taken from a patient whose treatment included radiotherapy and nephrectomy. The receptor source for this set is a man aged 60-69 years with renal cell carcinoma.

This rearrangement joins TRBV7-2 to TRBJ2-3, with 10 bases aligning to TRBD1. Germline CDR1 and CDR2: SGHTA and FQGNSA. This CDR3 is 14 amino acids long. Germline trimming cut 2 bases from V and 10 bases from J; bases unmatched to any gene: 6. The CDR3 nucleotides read TGTGCCAGCAGCTTAAGGGGACAGGGGTCTTCGCAGTATTTT. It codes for CASSLRGQGSSQYF. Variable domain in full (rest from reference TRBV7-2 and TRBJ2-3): GAGVSQSPSNKVTEKGKDVELRCDPISGHTALYWYRQSLGQGLEFLIYFQGNSAPDKSGLPSDRFSAERTGGSVSTLTIQRTQQEDSAVYLCASSLRGQGSSQYFGPGTRLTVL.

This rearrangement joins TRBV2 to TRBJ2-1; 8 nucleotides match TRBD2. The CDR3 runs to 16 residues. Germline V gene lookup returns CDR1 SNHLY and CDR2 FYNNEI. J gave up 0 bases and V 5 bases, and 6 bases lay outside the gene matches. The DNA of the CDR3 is TGTGCCAGCAGTCCGACTAGCGTGAGCTCCTACAATGAGCAGTTCTTC. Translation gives CASSPTSVSSYNEQFF.

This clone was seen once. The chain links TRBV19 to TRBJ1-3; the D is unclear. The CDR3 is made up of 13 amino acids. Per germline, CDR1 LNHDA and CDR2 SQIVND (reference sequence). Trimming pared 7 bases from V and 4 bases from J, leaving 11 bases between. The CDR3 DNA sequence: TGTGCCAGTACCCCGGCTCCCGGAAACACCATATATTTT. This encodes CASTPAPGNTIYF.

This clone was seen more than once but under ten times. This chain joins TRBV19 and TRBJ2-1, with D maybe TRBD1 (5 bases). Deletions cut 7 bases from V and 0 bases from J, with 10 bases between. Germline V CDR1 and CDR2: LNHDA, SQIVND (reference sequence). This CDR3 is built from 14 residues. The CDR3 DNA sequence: TGTGCCAGTAAGGGGTCAAGCTCCTACAATGAGCAGTTCTTC. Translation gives CASKGSSSYNEQFF.

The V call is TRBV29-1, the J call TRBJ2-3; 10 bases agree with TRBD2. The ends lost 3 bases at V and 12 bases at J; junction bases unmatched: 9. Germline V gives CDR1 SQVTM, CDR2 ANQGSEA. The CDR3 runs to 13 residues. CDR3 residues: CSVDSSGSTLQYF. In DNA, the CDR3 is TGCAGCGTTGACTCTAGCGGGAGTACCCTTCAGTATTTT.

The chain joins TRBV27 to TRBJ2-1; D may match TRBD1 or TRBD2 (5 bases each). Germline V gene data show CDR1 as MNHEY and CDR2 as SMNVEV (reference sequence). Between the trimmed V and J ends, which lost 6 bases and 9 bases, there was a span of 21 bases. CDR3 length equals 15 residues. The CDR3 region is CASSDRDHTAGEQFF. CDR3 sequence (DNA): TGTGCCAGCAGCGATAGGGACCATACGGCAGGTGAGCAGTTCTTC.

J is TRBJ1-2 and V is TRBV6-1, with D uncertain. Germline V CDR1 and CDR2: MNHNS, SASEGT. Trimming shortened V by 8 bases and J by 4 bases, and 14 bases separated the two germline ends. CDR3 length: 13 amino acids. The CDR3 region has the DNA TGTGCCAGCTTTAGGGTGCGGGGCTATGGCTACACCTTC. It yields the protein CASFRVRGYGYTF.

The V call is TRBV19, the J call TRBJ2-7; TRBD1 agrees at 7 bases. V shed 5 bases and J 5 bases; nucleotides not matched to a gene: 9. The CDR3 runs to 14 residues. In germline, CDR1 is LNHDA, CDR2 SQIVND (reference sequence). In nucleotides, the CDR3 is TGTGCCAGTAGTGGCCGAGGGGGCGAGGACGAGCAGTACTTC. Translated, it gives CASSGRGGEDEQYF.

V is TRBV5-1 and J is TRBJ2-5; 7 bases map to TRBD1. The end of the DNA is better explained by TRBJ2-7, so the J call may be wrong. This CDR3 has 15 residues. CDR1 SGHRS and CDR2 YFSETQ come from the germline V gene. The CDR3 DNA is TGCGCCAGCAGAACCCTGGCAGGGGGCTCCTACGAGCAGTACTTC. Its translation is CASRTLAGGSYEQYF.

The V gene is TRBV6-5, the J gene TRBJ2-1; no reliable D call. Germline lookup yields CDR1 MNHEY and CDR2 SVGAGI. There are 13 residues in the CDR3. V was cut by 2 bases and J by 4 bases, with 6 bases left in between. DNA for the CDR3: TGTGCCAGCAGTTACGTTCCATACAATGAGCAGTTCTTC. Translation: CASSYVPYNEQFF.